These 15 T cell receptor beta chains were all obtained from the same sample, sequenced in a study of shared T cell receptors in the human thymus. Data came from immunoSEQ multiplex PCR; TCRdb stores just in-frame clones and leaves some out. The sample comprises approximately 660,000 clones, approximately 87% of which are singletons, and 0.0095% to 0.013% rests with the top ten. These data were also filed under a second study, of human thymus T cells.

The sample was thymocytes. The receptor set was obtained from a boy in the first two years of life with a congenital heart defect.

This chain links TRBV6-1 with TRBJ2-2; D possibly corresponds to TRBD2 (6 bases). The CDR3 is made up of 18 amino acids. Germline V CDR1 and CDR2: MNHNS, SASEGT. The V end was cut by 2 bases, the J end by 0 bases, with 16 bases between. The CDR3 spells CASSERIWRGPNTGELFF. The DNA of the CDR3 is TGTGCCAGCAGTGAAAGGATTTGGCGGGGTCCGAACACCGGGGAGCTGTTTTTT.

The genes are TRBV2 and TRBJ2-5; D might be TRBD2 (7 bases). Deletions cut 6 bases from V and 2 bases from J, with 19 bases between. Per germline, CDR1 SNHLY and CDR2 FYNNEI. This CDR3 spans 16 amino acids. CDR3 coding DNA: TGTGCCAGCAGGGGAGGGGGTCTAGCGTTTCAAGAGACCCAGTACTTC. This sequence encodes CASRGGGLAFQETQYF.

This clone was counted only a few times. The V call is TRBV29-1, the J call TRBJ2-5; the D gene is possibly TRBD1 (6 bases). Germline CDR1 is SQVTM and CDR2 is ANQGSEA. The CDR3 contains 14 residues. Trimming took off 4 bases at V and 2 bases at J, with 14 bases between the two ends. The CDR3: CSVAHLGQQETQYF. The CDR3 nucleotides are TGCAGCGTTGCCCACCTAGGACAGCAAGAGACCCAGTACTTC. Full variable domain (remainder filled in from reference TRBV29-1 and TRBJ2-5): SAVISQKPSRDICQRGTSLTIQCQVDSQVTMMFWYRQQPGQSLTLIATANQGSEATYESGFVIDKFPISRPNLTFSTLTVSNMSPEDSSIYLCSVAHLGQQETQYFGPGTRLLVL.

There are a few counts of this clone. The rearrangement links TRBV11-3 to TRBJ2-7, with TRBD2 as a possible D gene (5 bases). There are 17 residues in the CDR3. V was pared by 4 bases and J by 0 bases, with 19 bases between. CDR1 is SGHNT, CDR2 YENEEA, per germline. CDR3 nucleotide sequence: TGTGCCAGCAGCTGCCATCGGACTGCGGAAACCTCCTACGAGCAGTACTTC. Translated: CASSCHRTAETSYEQYF.

This clone was counted once. This rearrangement joins TRBV7-2 to TRBJ2-3, with 9 nucleotides matching TRBD2. Trimming took 2 bases from V and 0 from J; bases not matched to a gene: 12. CDR1 and CDR2 from the germline V gene are SGHTA and FQGNSA. There are 19 residues in the CDR3. CDR3 loop: CASSLYGLAGLTSTDTQYF. The CDR3 DNA reads TGTGCCAGCAGCTTATATGGGCTAGCGGGGCTAACTAGCACAGATACGCAGTATTTT. Together with reference TRBV7-2 and TRBJ2-3, the CDR3 gives the full variable domain: GAGVSQSPSNKVTEKGKDVELRCDPISGHTALYWYRQSLGQGLEFLIYFQGNSAPDKSGLPSDRFSAERTGGSVSTLTIQRTQQEDSAVYLCASSLYGLAGLTSTDTQYFGPGTRLTVL.

The genes are TRBV4-3 and TRBJ2-1; 10 nucleotides align to TRBD1. Germline V CDR1 and CDR2: LGHNA, YSLEER. This CDR3 has 15 residues. V was clipped by 5 bases and J by 7 bases; unmatched bases: 8. In DNA form, the CDR3 reads TGCGCCAGCAGCTATGCGACAGGGGGCTGGAATGAGCAGTTCTTC. It translates to CASSYATGGWNEQFF.

The chain combines TRBV9 with TRBJ2-1, with TRBD1 matching over 8 bases. Germline V lookup: CDR1 SGDLS, CDR2 YYNGEE. V was clipped by 5 bases and J by 10 bases; unmatched bases: 20. The CDR3 extends over 17 amino acids. The CDR3, as DNA: TGTGCCAGCAGTCCATCAATGAGGACAGGGCCTAGGGGGGAGCAGTTCTTC. Translation gives CASSPSMRTGPRGEQFF.

The sample holds a few counts of this clone. The gene calls are TRBV2 and TRBJ1-3, with D perhaps TRBD1 (5 bases). V lost 2 bases to trimming and J lost 0 bases, with 8 bases between them. The CDR3 covers 15 residues. Per germline, CDR1 SNHLY and CDR2 FYNNEI. In DNA, the CDR3 is TGTGCCAGCAGTGAACGGGGGAGCTCTGGAAACACCATATATTTT. Its protein product is CASSERGSSGNTIYF.

This CDR3 is CAISDGSSYEQYF. CDR3 nucleotides: TGTGCCATCAGTGACGGGAGCTCCTACGAGCAGTACTTC. The chain employs TRBV10-3 and TRBJ2-7, with a weak D call TRBD2 (6 bases). The CDR3 runs 13 residues. Trimming shortened V by 3 bases and J by 0 bases, and 6 bases separated the two germline ends. From germline, CDR1 is ENHRY and CDR2 SYGVKD.

The V gene is TRBV7-8, the J gene TRBJ2-7, with 10 bases matching TRBD2. The ends lost 0 bases at V and 4 bases at J; junction bases unmatched: 6. The germline gives CDR1 SGHVS, CDR2 FQNEAQ. The CDR3 loop spans 16 amino acids. CDR3 protein: CASSLAHPSGSYEQYF. Written as DNA, the CDR3 is TGTGCCAGCAGCTTAGCTCACCCTAGCGGGAGTTACGAGCAGTACTTC.

Comments on this clone: The sample has other DNA sequences that encode this CDR3 too. J is TRBJ2-1 and V is TRBV5-6; 10 bases match TRBD2. The CDR3 has 18 amino acids. The V gene end was trimmed by 0 bases and the J gene end by 2 bases; junction bases not matched to a gene: 8. Per the germline V gene, CDR1 is SGHDT and CDR2 is YYEEEE. CDR3 protein: CASSLAPGLACAYNEQFF. DNA for the CDR3: TGTGCCAGCAGCTTGGCTCCGGGACTAGCGTGCGCCTACAATGAGCAGTTCTTC.

The rearrangement joins TRBV7-9 to TRBJ2-3; D gene unclear. V lost 2 bases to trimming and J lost 1 base, with 10 bases between them. The germline CDR1 and CDR2 sequences are SEHNR and FQNEAQ (reference sequence). CDR3 length equals 15 residues. The CDR3 protein is CASSLQATGTDTQYF. DNA of the CDR3: TGTGCCAGCAGCTTACAGGCTACCGGCACAGATACGCAGTATTTT.

This clone was counted a single time. The chain recombines TRBV7-3 with TRBJ1-2; 9 bases match TRBD1. Germline values: CDR1 SGHTA, CDR2 FQGTGA. The CDR3 is 14 residues long. Trimming at V came to 5 bases and at J to 1 base, leaving 2 bases not matched to a gene. The CDR3 bases are TGTGCCAGCAGCCTGACAGGGGGTAACTATGGCTACACCTTC. Translated, it gives CASSLTGGNYGYTF.

The chain carries TRBV5-6 and TRBJ1-2, with 12 nucleotides matching TRBD1. Germline V gene sequence: CDR1 SGHDT, CDR2 YYEEEE. After removal of 0 bases from V and 4 bases from J, the junction contained 10 bases not matched to a gene. This CDR3 is 18 amino acids long. This CDR3 is CASSLVGTGGLGLYGYTF. The CDR3 DNA follows: TGTGCCAGCAGCTTGGTCGGGACAGGGGGCCTCGGCCTCTATGGCTACACCTTC. The full variable domain, its missing parts supplied by reference TRBV5-6 and TRBJ1-2, is DAGVTQSPTHLIKTRGQQVTLRCSPKSGHDTVSWYQQALGQGPQFIFQYYEEEERQRGNFPDRFSGHQFPNYSSELNVNALLLGDSALYLCASSLVGTGGLGLYGYTFGSGTRLTVV.

The chain is built from TRBV6-5 and TRBJ1-2, with D tentatively TRBD1 (6 bases). The CDR3 extends over 15 amino acids. Trimming pared 5 bases from V and 4 bases from J, leaving 17 bases between. Germline V gene sequence: CDR1 MNHEY, CDR2 SVGAGI. The CDR3 sequence is CASSPEAGAGYGYTF. DNA of the CDR3: TGTGCCAGCAGTCCCGAAGCAGGGGCAGGCTATGGCTACACCTTC.